This entry concerns a single T cell receptor (beta chain). The antigen is unknown. Next came a second PCR, run for about 7 to 12 cycles, which used a sample-barcoded 5' primer along with a J-beta primer mix. Template switching added a 12-random-nucleotide identifier to every cDNA molecule. A minimum of 2.5 million CDR3-containing paired-end reads was obtained for each sample. TCRdb reprocessed the 5' RACE reads via MiXCR and lists one record per CDR3 protein. The repertoire holds over 450,000 distinct CDR3 sequences, with about 24% as singletons. The CDR3 is 14 residues long. J lost 8 bases, V lost 5 bases, and 7 bases had no gene match. Germline V gene sequence: CDR1 DFQATT, CDR2 SNEGSKA (reference sequence). These data are taken from a study of blood T cells in healthy people across ages. General observations from the study: Researchers deemed the diversity estimates from one million T cells underestimates.

These same records also appear under a second study, on T cells of mothers and their children.

This receptor was taken from a boy between 10 and 17 years old in good health. The specimen sequenced was blood. This chain links TRBV20-1 with TRBJ1-4, with TRBD1 identical over 11 bases. As DNA, the CDR3 is TGCAGTGCTTCCCCGGGACAGGGGGGGGAAAAACTGTTTTTT. It translates to CSASPGQGGEKLFF.